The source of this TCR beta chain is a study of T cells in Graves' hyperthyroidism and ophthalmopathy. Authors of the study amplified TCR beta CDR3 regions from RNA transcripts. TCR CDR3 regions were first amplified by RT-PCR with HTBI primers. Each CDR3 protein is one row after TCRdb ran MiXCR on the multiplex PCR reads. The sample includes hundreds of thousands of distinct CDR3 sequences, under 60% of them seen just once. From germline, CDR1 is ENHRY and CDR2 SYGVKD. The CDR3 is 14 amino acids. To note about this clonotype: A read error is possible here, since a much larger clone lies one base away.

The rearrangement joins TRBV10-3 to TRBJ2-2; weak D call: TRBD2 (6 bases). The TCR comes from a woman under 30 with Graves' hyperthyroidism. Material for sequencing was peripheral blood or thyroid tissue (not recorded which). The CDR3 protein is CASSLDGSTGELFF. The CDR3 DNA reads TGTGCCAGCAGTCTCGACGGGAGCACCGGGGAGCTGTTTTTT.